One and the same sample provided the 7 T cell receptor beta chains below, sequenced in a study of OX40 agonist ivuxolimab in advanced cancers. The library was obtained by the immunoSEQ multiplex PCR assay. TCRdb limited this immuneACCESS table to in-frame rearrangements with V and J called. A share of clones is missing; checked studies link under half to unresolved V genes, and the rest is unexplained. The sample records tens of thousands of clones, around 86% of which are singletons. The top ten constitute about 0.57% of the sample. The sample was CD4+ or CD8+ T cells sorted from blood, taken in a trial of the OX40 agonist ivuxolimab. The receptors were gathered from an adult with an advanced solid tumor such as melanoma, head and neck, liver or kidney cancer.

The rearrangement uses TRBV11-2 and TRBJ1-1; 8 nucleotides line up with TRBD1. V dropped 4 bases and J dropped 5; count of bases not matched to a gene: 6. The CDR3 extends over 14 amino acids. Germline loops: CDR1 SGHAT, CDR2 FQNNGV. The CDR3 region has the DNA TGTGCCAGCAGCTCGACTCAGGGGGCTACTGAAGCTTTCTTT. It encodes CASSSTQGATEAFF. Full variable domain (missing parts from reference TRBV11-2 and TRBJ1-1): EAGVAQSPRYKIIEKRQSVAFWCNPISGHATLYWYQQILGQGPKLLIQFQNNGVVDDSQLPKDRFSAERLKGVDSTLKIQPAKLEDSAVYLCASSSTQGATEAFFGQGTRLTVV.

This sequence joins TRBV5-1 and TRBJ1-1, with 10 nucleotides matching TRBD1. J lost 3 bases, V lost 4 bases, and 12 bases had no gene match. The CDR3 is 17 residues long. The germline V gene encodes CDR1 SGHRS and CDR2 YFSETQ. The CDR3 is CASSPRGTGVRDTEAFF. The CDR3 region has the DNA TGCGCCAGCAGCCCACGAGGGACAGGGGTTCGGGACACTGAAGCTTTCTTT.

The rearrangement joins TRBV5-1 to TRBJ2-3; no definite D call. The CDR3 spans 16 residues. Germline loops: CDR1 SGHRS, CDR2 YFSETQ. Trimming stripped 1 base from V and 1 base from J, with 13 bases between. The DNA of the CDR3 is TGCGCCAGCAGCTTGAAAGGCGAAATTCGCACAGATACGCAGTATTTT. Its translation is CASSLKGEIRTDTQYF. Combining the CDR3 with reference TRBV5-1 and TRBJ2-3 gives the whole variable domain KAGVTQTPRYLIKTRGQQVTLSCSPISGHRSVSWYQQTPGQGLQFLFEYFSETQRNKGNFPGRFSGRQFSNSRSEMNVSTLELGDSALYLCASSLKGEIRTDTQYFGPGTRLTVL.

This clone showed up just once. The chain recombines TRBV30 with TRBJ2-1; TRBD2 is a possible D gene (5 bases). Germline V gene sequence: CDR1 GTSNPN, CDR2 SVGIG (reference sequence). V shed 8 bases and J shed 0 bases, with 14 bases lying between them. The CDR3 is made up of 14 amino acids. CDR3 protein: CASLLGSSYNEQFF. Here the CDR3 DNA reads TGTGCCAGTCTTTTGGGGAGCTCCTACAATGAGCAGTTCTTC.

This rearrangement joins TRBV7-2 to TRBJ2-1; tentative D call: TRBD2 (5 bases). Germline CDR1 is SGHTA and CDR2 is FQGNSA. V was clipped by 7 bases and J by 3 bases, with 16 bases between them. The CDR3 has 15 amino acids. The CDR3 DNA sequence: TGTGCCAGCATACCCCCTCCGGACTTCTACAATGAGCAGTTCTTC. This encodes CASIPPPDFYNEQFF.

The CDR3, as DNA: TGTGCCAGCGACCAGGGGGAAAGTTCCTACAATGAGCAGTTCTTC. Translated, it gives CASDQGESSYNEQFF. The chain has TRBV6-6 and TRBJ2-1; 7 positions agree with TRBD1. V lost 8 bases, J lost 1 base, and 8 bases stayed unmatched. The CDR3 consists of 15 residues. CDR1 and CDR2 (germline): MNHNY, SVGAGI (reference sequence).

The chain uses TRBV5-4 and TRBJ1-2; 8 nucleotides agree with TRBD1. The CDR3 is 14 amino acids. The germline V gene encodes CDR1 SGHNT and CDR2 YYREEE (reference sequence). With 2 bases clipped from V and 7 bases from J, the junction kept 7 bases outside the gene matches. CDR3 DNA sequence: TGTGCCAGCAGCTTTTCAGGGGGCATGGGTGGCTACACCTTC. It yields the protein CASSFSGGMGGYTF.